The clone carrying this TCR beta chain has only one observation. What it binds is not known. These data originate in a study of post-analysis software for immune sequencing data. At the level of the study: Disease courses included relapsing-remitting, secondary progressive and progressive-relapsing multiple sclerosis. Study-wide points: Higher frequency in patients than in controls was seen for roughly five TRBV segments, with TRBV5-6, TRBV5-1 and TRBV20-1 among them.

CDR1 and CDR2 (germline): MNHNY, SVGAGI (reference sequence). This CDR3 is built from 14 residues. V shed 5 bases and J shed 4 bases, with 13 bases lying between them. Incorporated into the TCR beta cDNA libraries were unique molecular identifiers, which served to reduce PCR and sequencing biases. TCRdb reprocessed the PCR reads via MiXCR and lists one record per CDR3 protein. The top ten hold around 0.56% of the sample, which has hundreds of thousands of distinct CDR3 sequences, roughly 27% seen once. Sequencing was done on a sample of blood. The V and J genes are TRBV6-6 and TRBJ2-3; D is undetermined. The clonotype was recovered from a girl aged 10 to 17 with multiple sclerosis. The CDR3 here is CASSPRTWADTQYF. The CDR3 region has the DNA TGTGCCAGCAGTCCCCGTACGTGGGCAGATACGCAGTATTTT.